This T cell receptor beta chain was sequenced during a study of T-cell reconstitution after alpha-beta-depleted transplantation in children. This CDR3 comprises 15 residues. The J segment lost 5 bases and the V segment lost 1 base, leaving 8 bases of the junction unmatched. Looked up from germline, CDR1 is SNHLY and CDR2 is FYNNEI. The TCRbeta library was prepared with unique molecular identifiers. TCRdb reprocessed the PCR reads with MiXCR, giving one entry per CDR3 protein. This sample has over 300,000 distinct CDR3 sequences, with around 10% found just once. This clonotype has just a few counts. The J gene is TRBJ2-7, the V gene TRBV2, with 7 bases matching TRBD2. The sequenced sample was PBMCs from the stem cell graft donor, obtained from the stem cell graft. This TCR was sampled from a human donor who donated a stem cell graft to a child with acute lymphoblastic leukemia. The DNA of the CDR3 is TGTGCCAGCAGTGAAGGGCCAGGGAGGGTCCACGAGCAGTACTTC. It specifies CASSEGPGRVHEQYF.